This T cell receptor (beta chain) was captured by sequencing in a study of Graves' ophthalmopathy and Graves' hyperthyroidism. Whole-study findings and limits: Blood also carried most expanded thyroid clonotypes exceeding 0.001 frequency. The model's prediction of ophthalmopathy progression had just over 70% sensitivity and 72% to 75% specificity.

This clonotype was picked up many times. The antigen is not known. V trimming: 4 bases; J trimming: 6 bases; junction bases outside the gene matches: 8. Looked up from germline, CDR1 is MNHNS and CDR2 is SASEGT. The CDR3 length is 15 residues. For repertoire sequencing, the TCR beta CDR3 regions were amplified from RNA transcripts. First-round RT-PCR with HTBI primers preceded a second-round multiplex PCR. Via MiXCR, TCRdb re-called the multiplex PCR reads, giving one row per CDR3 protein. The sample has fewer than 350,000 distinct CDR3 sequences; roughly 15% are singletons. Other autoimmune diseases, uncontrolled infections, pregnancy or lactation led to the exclusion of patients.

This TCR derives from an adult man with Graves' ophthalmopathy. The V call is TRBV6-1, the J call TRBJ2-7; 11 bases align to TRBD1. Sequences were obtained from peripheral blood. The CDR3: CASSGRDRGSGEQYF. DNA for the CDR3: TGTGCCAGCAGTGGCCGGGACAGGGGGTCAGGCGAGCAGTACTTC.